Shown below are 27 T cell receptor beta chains from a single sample sequenced in a study of tumor and adjacent non-tumor tissue in lung cancer. No cell sorting was done before RNA was extracted from the tissue. TCRbeta libraries were built with three rounds of nested PCR, modified from ARM-PCR. TCRdb passed the multiplex PCR reads through MiXCR, listing each CDR3 protein once. The table shows 200,000 to 250,000 distinct CDR3 sequences, with 60% to 75% occurring only once. The sequenced sample consisted of lung tumor tissue. These receptors came from a man in his 60s with non-small cell lung cancer.

The chain couples TRBV5-4 to TRBJ2-3; 9 positions agree with TRBD2. Trimming at V came to 1 base and at J to 6 bases, leaving 9 bases not matched to a gene. Germline loops: CDR1 SGHNT, CDR2 YYREEE (reference sequence). This CDR3 has 16 amino acids. The CDR3 sequence: CASSLTPGLATDTQYF. The CDR3 DNA reads as TGTGCCAGCAGCTTGACTCCGGGACTAGCAACGGATACGCAGTATTTT.

A note on this clonotype: The germline gene is not matched at one end of the junction; a read error may be the cause. The chain couples TRBV20-1 to TRBJ2-5; no clear D gene. This CDR3 has 14 residues. Germline V lookup: CDR1 DFQATT, CDR2 SNEGSKA (reference sequence). CDR3 bases: TGTAGTGCTAGACTCGCCTTCACCTCGGAGACCCAGTACTTC. Its protein is CSARLAFTSETQYF.

For this clonotype: A junction end diverges from the germline sequence, so it may reflect a read error. The rearrangement links TRBV5-1 to TRBJ2-3; D unresolved. CDR1 and CDR2 (germline): SGHRS, YFSETQ. There are 19 residues in the CDR3. The CDR3 is CANSLPSGEDAVPTDTQYF. CDR3 DNA: TGCGCCAACAGCTTGCCAAGTGGCGAGGACGCCGTGCCCACAGATACGCAGTATTTT.

A word on this clonotype: The conserved phenylalanine or tryptophan is not found at the CDR3 terminus, so this likely reflects a read error. The chain carries TRBV20-1 and TRBJ1-5; D ambiguous. The CDR3 consists of 13 residues. CDR1 is DFQATT, CDR2 SNEGSKA, per germline (reference sequence). CDR3 DNA: TGCTGTGCTAGGTATTGGGACAATCAGCCCCAGCATTTA. Its translation is CCARYWDNQPQHL.

Regarding this clonotype: A read error may produce the germline difference seen at one junction end. V usage is TRBV29-1 and J usage is TRBJ1-1; a weak D match, TRBD1 (6 bases). Germline CDR1 and CDR2: SQVTM and ANQGSEA. The CDR3 loop spans 12 amino acids. CDR3 protein: CSVRPGATESFF. The CDR3 DNA follows: TGCAGCGTCCGGCCGGGGGCCACTGAATCTTTCTTT.

This clonotype was seen repeatedly, ten times or more. The chain is built from TRBV4-1 and TRBJ2-1; the D is unclear. Germline V CDR1 and CDR2: MGHRA, YSYEKL. The CDR3 covers 12 residues. V lost 0 bases to trimming and J lost 3 bases, with 0 bases between them. The CDR3 coding sequence is TGCGCCAGCAGCCAAGACTACAATGAGCAGTTCTTC. Translation: CASSQDYNEQFF.

This rearrangement joins TRBV20-1 to TRBJ2-5, with 11 nucleotides matching TRBD1. The CDR3 is 16 residues long. With V trimmed by 0 bases and J by 11 bases, 14 bases remained unmatched. CDR1 is DFQATT, CDR2 SNEGSKA, per germline (reference sequence). The CDR3 DNA is TGCAGTGCTAGAGACCCGGGACAGGGGGGACGAGAGATTCAGTACTTC. As protein: CSARDPGQGGREIQYF.

Turning to this clonotype: A junction end diverges from the germline sequence, so it may reflect a read error. V and J are TRBV5-6 and TRBJ2-3; 11 bases fit TRBD2. In germline, CDR1 is SGHDT, CDR2 YYEEEE. The CDR3 runs 21 residues. CDR3 sequence (DNA): TGTGCCATCAGCTCGGAAACCCCACGTGCTAGCGGGGGGTATAGCACAGATACGCAGTATTTT. This codes for CAISSETPRASGGYSTDTQYF.

A note on this clonotype: One junction end disagrees with the germline gene, perhaps due to a read error. The chain joins TRBV6-2 or TRBV6-3 to TRBJ2-5, with 11 bases aligning to TRBD2. The V gene's germline CDR1 is MNHEY and CDR2 SVGEGT. The CDR3 is 16 residues long. The CDR3 region is CDSSYAGSGRAETQYF. As DNA, the CDR3 is TGTGACAGCAGTTACGCGGGTAGCGGGAGGGCGGAGACCCAGTATTTC.

The chain joins TRBV12-3 or TRBV12-4 to TRBJ2-7, with a possible D match to TRBD1 (6 bases). The CDR3 extends over 16 amino acids. V gave up 2 bases and J gave up 7 bases, with 21 bases separating them. The CDR3 DNA follows: TGTGCCAGCAGTTTATTTTTCGGACAGAGTAGGAAGGAGCAGTACTTC. Its protein product is CASSLFFGQSRKEQYF.

This clonotype was seen a few times. Given a much more abundant clone one base away, this may be a read error. J is TRBJ1-1 and V is TRBV20-1, with 8 bases matching TRBD1. In germline, CDR1 is DFQATT, CDR2 SNEGSKA (reference sequence). There are 16 residues in the CDR3. The CDR3 DNA reads as TGCAGTGCTAGAGACGAACGACAGGGGATGAACACTGAAGCTTTATTT. Translating gives CSARDERQGMNTEALF.

Worth noting for this clonotype: This CDR3 is missing its conserved last phenylalanine or tryptophan, likely due to a read error. The limits of the CDR3 on the DNA are not certain, so only TCRdb's listed CDR3 is given. The V and J genes are TRBV11-2 and TRBJ1-2; the table's D call, TRBD1, was not checked against the DNA. The CDR3 has 13 residues if both end residues are counted. CDR1 SGHAT and CDR2 FQNNGV come from the germline V gene. This CDR3 is CASSLGWGDGYTL.

As for this clonotype: At one end the junction does not follow the germline gene, possibly because of a read error. The chain employs TRBV12-3 or TRBV12-4 and TRBJ2-2; tentative D call: TRBD1 (7 bases). The CDR3 is 14 residues long. The CDR3 region has the DNA TGTGGCAGCAGAGAGGGGGCAAGAACCGGGGGGCTGTTTTTT. Translating it yields CGSREGARTGGLFF.

On this clonotype itself: Since a much larger clone is just one base distant, this may be a read error. The rearrangement joins TRBV4-3 to TRBJ1-3; 8 bases agree with TRBD1. Germline V lookup: CDR1 LGHNA, CDR2 YSLEER. This CDR3 region has 14 residues. The CDR3 sequence is CDSSPGTGGNTIYF. CDR3 sequence (DNA): TGCGACAGCAGCCCCGGGACAGGAGGAAACACCATATATTTT.

In regard to this clonotype: One end of the junction is discordant with germline, which a read error may explain. The chain joins TRBV6-2 or TRBV6-3 to TRBJ2-3, with D possibly TRBD2 on 5 matching bases. There are 12 residues in the CDR3. Germline V gene data show CDR1 as MNHEY and CDR2 as SVGEGT. The DNA of the CDR3 is TGTGCCAGCAAAAAACCGGGGAATACGCATTATTTT. Translated: CASKKPGNTHYF.

As for this clonotype: A much larger clone sits a single nucleotide away, making a read error possible. This chain links TRBV11-2 with TRBJ2-2; 12 positions match TRBD2. Per the germline V gene, CDR1 is SGHAT and CDR2 is FQNNGV. V lost 4 bases, J lost 7 bases, and 4 bases stayed unmatched. The CDR3 has 15 amino acids. CDR3 residues: CASSSSGGVIGELFF. The CDR3 DNA sequence: TGTGCCAGCAGCTCTAGCGGGGGGGTTATCGGGGAGCTGTTTTTT.

This clonotype occurred a few times. The J gene is TRBJ2-2, the V gene TRBV6-6, with D maybe TRBD2 (6 bases). The CDR3 has 16 amino acids. The V gene's germline CDR1 is MNHNY and CDR2 SVGAGI (reference sequence). V was pared by 6 bases and J by 2 bases, with 16 bases between. The CDR3 reads CASSRRGTSNTGELFF. The DNA for the CDR3 is TGTGCCAGCAGCCGCCGGGGGACCTCTAACACCGGGGAGCTGTTTTTT.

As concerns this clonotype: This may arise from a read error, as a much more abundant clone is one base away. This chain links TRBV5-4 with TRBJ2-2; D remains ambiguous. The length of the CDR3 is 14 residues. The V gene's germline CDR1 is SGHNT and CDR2 YYREEE (reference sequence). V gave up 3 bases and J gave up 7 bases, with 13 bases separating them. CDR3 DNA sequence: TGTGCCAGCAGCTCCCCGCCGGCGAGCGGGGAGCTGTTTTTT. This codes for CASSSPPASGELFF.

This clonotype was seen just once. The chain combines TRBV5-1 with TRBJ2-2; 13 bases match TRBD2. This CDR3 spans 18 amino acids. Looked up from germline, CDR1 is SGHRS and CDR2 is YFSETQ. The V and J ends lost 4 bases and 5 bases, in that order; junction bases with no gene match: 11. CDR3 amino acids: CASSPTTSGGPGTGELFF. The DNA of the CDR3 is TGCGCCAGCAGCCCTACGACTAGCGGGGGGCCGGGGACCGGGGAGCTGTTTTTT.

Notes on this clonotype: One end of the junction does not line up with germline, which may come from a read error. The V call is TRBV11-3, the J call TRBJ2-1; TRBD2 matches 8 bases. Looked up from germline, CDR1 is SGHNT and CDR2 is YENEEA. The CDR3 loop spans 15 amino acids. CDR3 sequence reads: CASSSRGLVLDEQFF. CDR3 DNA sequence: TGTGCCAGTAGCTCCCGGGGACTAGTTTTGGATGAGCAGTTCTTC.

Comments on this clonotype: The CDR3 does not end in the conserved phenylalanine or tryptophan, so this is likely a read error. The rearrangement uses TRBV11-3 and TRBJ2-2; 7 bases fit TRBD2. J was trimmed by 0 bases and V by 4 bases; bases with no gene match: 11. This CDR3 spans 18 amino acids. Germline assignment: CDR1 SGHNT and CDR2 YENEEA. The CDR3 DNA reads as TGTGCCAGCAGCTCGCTGGTACTAGCGACAACGAACACCGGGGAGCTGTTTTCT. Translated, it gives CASSSLVLATTNTGELFS.

To note about this clonotype: This may come from a read error, since a much larger clone is one base off. The chain links TRBV20-1 to TRBJ1-1, with a possible D match to TRBD1 (5 bases). The CDR3 has 13 amino acids. Germline V gene sequence: CDR1 DFQATT, CDR2 SNEGSKA (reference sequence). Trimming shortened V by 4 bases and J by 9 bases, and 18 bases separated the two germline ends. CDR3 sequence: CSAIGYRDRKAFF. The CDR3, as DNA: TGCAGTGCTATAGGGTATAGGGACCGAAAAGCTTTCTTT.

As for this clonotype: Its ends do not fully match the called genes, so a read error is possible. The chain uses TRBV28 and TRBJ2-1; D perhaps matches TRBD1 (7 bases). Germline V lookup: CDR1 MDHEN, CDR2 SYDVKM. The CDR3 loop spans 17 amino acids. CDR3 region: CVSSPPGAGQRHTTHFF. CDR3 coding DNA: TGTGTCAGCAGTCCCCCAGGGGCGGGACAGCGCCACACCACCCATTTCTTC.

A word on this clonotype: The junction departs from germline at one end; a sequencing error may be responsible. CDR3 sequence: CSAPQTAAGGYIEQFF. The CDR3 DNA sequence: TGCAGTGCTCCTCAGACCGCTGCGGGGGGCTACATTGAGCAGTTCTTC. The gene calls are TRBV20-1 and TRBJ2-1, with TRBD2 identical over 8 bases. The CDR3 sequence is 16 residues long. Germline lookup yields CDR1 DFQATT and CDR2 SNEGSKA (reference sequence).

The V and J genes are TRBV11-3 and TRBJ2-7; possible D gene TRBD1, 5 bases. The germline gives CDR1 SGHNT, CDR2 YENEEA. This CDR3 is 13 amino acids long. The germline V and J ends were trimmed by 10 bases and 6 bases, with 19 bases remaining between them. The CDR3 coding sequence is TGTGCCATCAGGGTAGGGATGTGGAGCGAGCAGTACTTC. This sequence encodes CAIRVGMWSEQYF.

This clonotype appeared many times. The chain has TRBV12-3 or TRBV12-4 and TRBJ2-7; 9 positions agree with TRBD1. V lost 3 bases, J lost 6 bases, and 6 bases stayed unmatched. The length of the CDR3 is 14 residues. CDR3 bases: TGTGCCAGCAGTTTTTCCGACAGGGGGGGCGAGCAGTACTTC. Its protein is CASSFSDRGGEQYF.

To note about this clonotype: The final CDR3 position lacks the conserved phenylalanine or tryptophan, pointing to a likely read error. It is unclear where the CDR3 begins or ends on the DNA, so no DNA is shown, and the CDR3 is as TCRdb lists it. The chain carries TRBV11-3 and TRBJ2-2; the table assigns TRBD2, which was not confirmed against the DNA. CDR1 and CDR2 (germline): SGHNT, YENEEA. The CDR3 comprises 15 residues, both ends counted. This CDR3 reads CASSLDGGVSGEPFL.